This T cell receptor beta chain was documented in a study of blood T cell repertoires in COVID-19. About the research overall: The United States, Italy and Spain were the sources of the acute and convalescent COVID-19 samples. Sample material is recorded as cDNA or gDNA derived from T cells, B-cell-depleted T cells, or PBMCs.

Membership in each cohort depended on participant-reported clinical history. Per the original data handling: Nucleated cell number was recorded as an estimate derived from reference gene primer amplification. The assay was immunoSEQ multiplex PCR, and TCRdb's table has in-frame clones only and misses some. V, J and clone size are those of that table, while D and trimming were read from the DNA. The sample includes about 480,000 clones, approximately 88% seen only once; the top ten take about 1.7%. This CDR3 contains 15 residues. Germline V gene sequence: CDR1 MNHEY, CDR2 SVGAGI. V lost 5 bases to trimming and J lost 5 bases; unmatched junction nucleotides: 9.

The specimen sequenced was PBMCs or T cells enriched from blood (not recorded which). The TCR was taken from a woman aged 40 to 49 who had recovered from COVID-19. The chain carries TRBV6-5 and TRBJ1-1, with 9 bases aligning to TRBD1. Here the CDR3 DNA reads TGTGCCAGCAGTAATAACAGGGGGCTCAATACTGAAGCTTTCTTT. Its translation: CASSNNRGLNTEAFF.